A single sample gave rise to the 12 T cell receptor beta chains below, sequenced in a study of T-cell memory formation after mild COVID-19 (dated by TCRdb to the early 2020s). The library came from 5' RACE. Instrument used: Illumina NovaSeq 6000. TCRdb reworked the public reads: Q25 trimming with fastp, MiXCR clone assembly, productive beta chains retained. Identical CDR3 proteins give one entry, which carries the most common genes and DNA. The sample profile shows more than 250,000 distinct CDR3 sequences; over 15% of them were found once. The ten largest clones take up around 23% of the sample. The source material was PBMCs or a T cell subset sorted from them (not recorded which). Source of these receptors: a young man who had mild COVID-19 (a few samples of this study predate the infection). The sample titles of this study are shuffled in the database, so cell type and time point are left out; the donor was told from shared clones.

The CDR3 DNA reads as TGTGCCATCAGTGACCCCATGGACACTTCTTATGGCTACACCTTC. Protein sequence: CAISDPMDTSYGYTF. This chain connects TRBV10-3 to TRBJ1-2; possibly TRBD1 for D (5 bases). Trimming removed 3 bases from V and 5 bases from J, with 16 bases in between. The CDR3 is 15 residues long. Germline CDR1 ENHRY, CDR2 SYGVKD.

This clonotype was counted between two and nine times. The chain carries TRBV7-8 and TRBJ2-5; 8 bases are shared with TRBD2. The CDR3 sequence is 14 residues long. Per germline, CDR1 SGHVS and CDR2 FQNEAQ. Trimming cost V 5 bases and J 3 bases; bases outside gene matches: 5. The DNA for the CDR3 is TGTGCCAGCAGCCTCTCGACTAGCGAAGAGACCCAGTACTTC. This gives the protein CASSLSTSEETQYF.

This clonotype was seen only a few times. The gene calls are TRBV5-1 and TRBJ1-2; 9 bases are a match to TRBD1. The CDR3 loop spans 15 amino acids. V lost 6 bases, J lost 3 bases, and 9 bases stayed unmatched. Looked up from germline, CDR1 is SGHRS and CDR2 is YFSETQ. CDR3 bases: TGCGCCAGCACTGGATCCTGGACAGGGGACTATGGCTACACCTTC. Its protein is CASTGSWTGDYGYTF.

The rearrangement links TRBV7-6 to TRBJ1-2; D may be TRBD1 (6 bases). Trimming left V 1 base short and J 4 bases short, with 16 bases between. Germline CDR1 SGHVS, CDR2 FNYEAQ. The CDR3 runs to 16 residues. CDR3 sequence reads: CASSLGRGGLVYGYTF. The CDR3, as DNA: TGTGCCAGCAGCTTAGGACGCGGGGGGCTCGTCTATGGCTACACCTTC.

The genes are TRBV6-2 or TRBV6-3 and TRBJ1-1; TRBD1 aligns across 7 bases. The CDR3 is made up of 17 amino acids. Trimming took 4 bases from V and 0 from J; bases not matched to a gene: 11. Per germline, CDR1 MNHEY and CDR2 SVGEGT. The CDR3 spells CASSSTGVYRLNTEAFF. The CDR3 DNA is TGTGCCAGCAGTTCAACAGGGGTCTACAGGCTGAACACTGAAGCTTTCTTT.

This clonotype was observed many times. J is TRBJ2-3 and V is TRBV11-2; weak D call: TRBD2 (5 bases). This CDR3 spans 12 amino acids. In germline, CDR1 is SGHAT, CDR2 FQNNGV. V gave up 8 bases and J gave up 6 bases, with 12 bases separating them. CDR3 coding DNA: TGTGCCAGCTGCTCCGGCGGGGATACGCAGTATTTT. Protein: CASCSGGDTQYF.

This clonotype occurred a few times. The rearrangement links TRBV28 to TRBJ1-1; 8 nucleotides align to TRBD1. CDR1 MDHEN and CDR2 SYDVKM come from the germline V gene. The CDR3 spans 15 residues. V trimming: 6 bases; J trimming: 1 base; junction bases outside the gene matches: 7. CDR3 protein: CASSLRGLGNTEAFF. The DNA of the CDR3 is TGTGCCAGCAGCCTCAGGGGGCTCGGGAACACTGAAGCTTTCTTT.

Points on this clonotype: The junction differs from germline at one of its ends, possibly a read error. The chain joins TRBV12-3 or TRBV12-4 to TRBJ2-5; maybe TRBD1 (5 bases). The CDR3 has 13 residues. The CDR3 coding sequence is TGTGTCAGCAGGAAGACAGACCAAGAGACCCAGTACTTC. Translation: CVSRKTDQETQYF.

At least ten counts were recorded for this clonotype. Since a much larger clone is just one base distant, this may be a read error. This chain uses TRBV7-2 with TRBJ2-5; no reliable D call. The CDR3 has 11 amino acids. The ends were cut back, 4 bases at V and 3 bases at J, with 3 bases in the middle. The germline V gene encodes CDR1 SGHTA and CDR2 FQGNSA. The CDR3 region is CASSSEETQYF. CDR3 sequence (DNA): TGTGCCAGCAGCTCCGAAGAGACCCAGTACTTC. Supplemented by reference TRBV7-2 and TRBJ2-5, the full variable domain reads GAGVSQSPSNKVTEKGKDVELRCDPISGHTALYWYRQSLGQGLEFLIYFQGNSAPDKSGLPSDRFSAERTGGSVSTLTIQRTQQEDSAVYLCASSSEETQYFGPGTRLLVL.

This clonotype has only a few counts. The V call is TRBV18, the J call TRBJ1-1; D ambiguous. CDR1 and CDR2 (germline): KGHSH, LQKENI. V lost 2 bases to trimming and J lost 3 bases, with 7 bases between them. The CDR3 totals 13 residues. DNA of the CDR3: TGTGCCAGCTCACCAGCGGGTGACACTGAAGCTTTCTTT. It yields the protein CASSPAGDTEAFF. Full variable domain (missing parts from reference TRBV18 and TRBJ1-1): NAGVMQNPRHLVRRRGQEARLRCSPMKGHSHVYWYRQLPEEGLKFMVYLQKENIIDESGMPKERFSAEFPKEGPSILRIQQVVRGDSAAYFCASSPAGDTEAFFGQGTRLTVV.

V usage is TRBV29-1 and J usage is TRBJ1-2; a weak D match, TRBD1 (6 bases). Germline lookup yields CDR1 SQVTM and CDR2 ANQGSEA. The CDR3 contains 11 residues. V was trimmed by 6 bases and J by 4 bases, leaving 9 bases between them. The chain's CDR3 is CSVRTVYGYTF. The CDR3 coding sequence is TGCAGCGTCCGGACAGTCTATGGCTACACCTTC.

This clonotype appeared a few times. The CDR3, as DNA: TGTGCCAGCAGTTACTCGTCTAGCGGGGGGCTCTCTCAAGAGACCCAGTACTTC. Translating it yields CASSYSSSGGLSQETQYF. The gene calls are TRBV6-5 and TRBJ2-5, with TRBD2 matching over 11 bases. CDR3 length: 18 amino acids. Germline CDR1 is MNHEY and CDR2 is SVGAGI. V lost 0 bases and J lost 2; bases outside the gene matches: 8.